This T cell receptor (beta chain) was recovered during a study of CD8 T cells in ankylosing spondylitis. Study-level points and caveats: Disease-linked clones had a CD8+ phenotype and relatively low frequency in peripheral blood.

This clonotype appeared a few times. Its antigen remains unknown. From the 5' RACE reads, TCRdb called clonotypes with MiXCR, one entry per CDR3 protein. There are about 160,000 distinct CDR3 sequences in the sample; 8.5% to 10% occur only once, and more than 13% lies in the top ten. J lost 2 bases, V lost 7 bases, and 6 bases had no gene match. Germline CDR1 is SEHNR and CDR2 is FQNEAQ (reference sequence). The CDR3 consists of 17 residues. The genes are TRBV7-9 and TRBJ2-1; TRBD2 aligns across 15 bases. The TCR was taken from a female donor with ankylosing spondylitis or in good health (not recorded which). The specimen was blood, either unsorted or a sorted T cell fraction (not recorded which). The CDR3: CASTSGLAGGAYNEQFF. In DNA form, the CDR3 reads TGTGCCAGCACCTCGGGACTAGCGGGAGGTGCCTACAATGAGCAGTTCTTC. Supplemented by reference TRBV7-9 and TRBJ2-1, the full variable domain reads DTGVSQNPRHKITKRGQNVTFRCDPISEHNRLYWYRQTLGQGPEFLTYFQNEAQLEKSRLLSDRFSAERPKGSFSTLEIQRTEQGDSAMYLCASTSGLAGGAYNEQFFGPGTRLTVL.